One sample yielded the 25 T cell receptor beta chains listed below, sequenced in a study of post-analysis software for immune sequencing data. Sequencing libraries made from TCR beta cDNA carried unique molecular identifiers. Via MiXCR, TCRdb re-called the PCR reads, giving one row per CDR3 protein. The data contain some 890,000 distinct CDR3 sequences, approximately 50% of them seen just once; the ten biggest clones take up roughly 4.4%. Study-wide results and limits: Five TRBV segments, including TRBV5-6, TRBV5-1 and TRBV20-1, were more frequent in patients than controls.

The antigens for these receptors are not known. Sequencing was performed on blood. Receptors were obtained from a girl aged 10-17 years with multiple sclerosis.

This clonotype was seen once. This rearrangement joins TRBV30 to TRBJ1-2, with unresolved D. CDR3 length equals 10 residues. Germline CDR1 and CDR2: GTSNPN and SVGIG (reference sequence). V lost 7 bases and J lost 7, with 10 bases in between. In DNA, the CDR3 is TGTGCCTTACGCGCAGGTGGCTACACCTTC. Translated, it gives CALRAGGYTF.

The chain couples TRBV12-5 to TRBJ1-1; D ambiguous. This CDR3 is 14 amino acids long. Trimming cost V 2 bases and J 2 bases, with 9 bases left between them. Germline CDR1 LGHNT, CDR2 FRNRAP. The CDR3 DNA reads as TGTGCTAGTGGTTTGTATCAACTTAACACTGAAGCTTTCTTT. The encoded protein is CASGLYQLNTEAFF.

This clonotype was detected once. This chain uses TRBV20-1 with TRBJ2-1; D is undetermined. The germline V gene encodes CDR1 DFQATT and CDR2 SNEGSKA (reference sequence). V lost 0 bases, J lost 8 bases, and 11 bases lay in between. The CDR3 runs 13 residues. In nucleotides, the CDR3 is TGCAGTGCTAGAGATGGCGTCCTTCATGAGCAGTTCTTC. Protein: CSARDGVLHEQFF.

This sequence joins TRBV5-1 and TRBJ1-2, with D hard to call. The germline V gene has CDR1 SGHRS and CDR2 YFSETQ. The CDR3 has 15 amino acids. V lost 0 bases to trimming and J lost 0 bases, with 9 bases between them. The CDR3 is CASSLDGSSNYGYTF. In DNA form, the CDR3 reads TGCGCCAGCAGCTTGGATGGCAGCTCTAACTATGGCTACACCTTC.

V and J are TRBV12-3 or TRBV12-4 and TRBJ1-5; 11 bases are shared with TRBD1. V lost 5 bases to trimming and J lost 10 bases; unmatched junction nucleotides: 4. CDR3 size: 13 residues. This CDR3 is CASSGTGGFPQHF. The CDR3 DNA is TGTGCCAGCAGTGGGACAGGGGGTTTCCCCCAGCATTTT.

CDR3 loop: CASSQGGLLSSGRAFQETQYF. The DNA of the CDR3 is TGTGCCAGCAGCCAAGGAGGACTTCTAAGCAGCGGGAGGGCCTTCCAAGAGACCCAGTACTTC. V is TRBV14 and J is TRBJ2-5, with 10 positions matching TRBD2. V was clipped by 1 base and J by 1 base; unmatched bases: 18. The CDR3 is 21 amino acids. Germline V gives CDR1 SGHDN, CDR2 FVKESK.

This chain links TRBV20-1 with TRBJ2-1; D is perhaps TRBD1 or TRBD2 (6 bases each). There are 15 residues in the CDR3. CDR1 is DFQATT and CDR2 is SNEGSKA in the germline V gene (reference sequence). The V end was cut by 5 bases, the J end by 4 bases, with 18 bases between. CDR3 residues: CSAYGGWLAYNEQFF. DNA of the CDR3: TGCAGTGCTTACGGGGGCTGGCTAGCGTACAATGAGCAGTTCTTC.

The chain recombines TRBV25-1 with TRBJ2-5; D is unclear. CDR1 is MGHDK, CDR2 SYGVNS, per germline. This CDR3 contains 12 residues. Trimming took off 6 bases at V and 5 bases at J, with 10 bases between the two ends. The chain's CDR3 is CASRDTLETQYF. CDR3 DNA: TGTGCCAGCAGGGATACCCTTGAGACCCAGTACTTC.

This clonotype turned up a few times. The rearrangement uses TRBV5-4 and TRBJ2-6; D is possibly TRBD2 (5 bases). V lost 1 base and J lost 2, with 10 bases in between. Per the germline V gene, CDR1 is SGHNT and CDR2 is YYREEE (reference sequence). This CDR3 has 16 residues. CDR3 DNA sequence: TGTGCCAGCAGCTTGCGGGGTCTTCCTGGGGCCAACGTCCTGACTTTC. Translating it yields CASSLRGLPGANVLTF. The full variable domain, completed using reference TRBV5-4 and TRBJ2-6, is ETGVTQSPTHLIKTRGQQVTLRCSSQSGHNTVSWYQQALGQGPQFIFQYYREEENGRGNFPPRFSGLQFPNYSSELNVNALELDDSALYLCASSLRGLPGANVLTFGAGSRLTVL.

The V and J genes are TRBV7-2 and TRBJ2-7; 8 bases are a match to TRBD1. The CDR3 runs 14 residues. Germline loops: CDR1 SGHTA, CDR2 FQGNSA. The V segment lost 5 bases and the J segment 7 bases; nucleotides outside the gene matches: 10. CDR3 region: CASSAYQGAREQYF. The CDR3 nucleotides read TGTGCCAGCAGCGCGTATCAGGGGGCAAGGGAGCAGTACTTC.

The gene calls are TRBV5-1 and TRBJ2-1, with D possibly matching TRBD1 (5 bases). CDR3 size: 16 residues. Trimming cost V 0 bases and J 0 bases, with 10 bases left between them. Germline-derived CDR1 and CDR2 are SGHRS and YFSETQ. Here the CDR3 DNA reads TGCGCCAGCAGCTTGGGTGGGGCAGGCTCCTACAATGAGCAGTTCTTC. This translates into CASSLGGAGSYNEQFF.

The chain joins TRBV6-1 to TRBJ1-1, with a possible D match to TRBD1 (5 bases). The CDR3 is 18 amino acids. V was cut by 6 bases and J by 2 bases, with 25 bases left in between. Per germline, CDR1 MNHNS and CDR2 SASEGT. The CDR3: CASRTIRGTSNFNTEAFF. The CDR3 coding sequence is TGTGCCAGCAGGACCATACGGGGGACCTCTAACTTTAACACTGAAGCTTTCTTT.

This clonotype came up a few times. V is TRBV20-1 and J is TRBJ2-7; 9 bases agree with TRBD2. Judging by the DNA end, TRBJ2-5 fits better; the J call may be wrong. This CDR3 comprises 20 residues. Germline CDR1 reads DFQATT; CDR2 reads SNEGSKA (reference sequence). CDR3 sequence reads: CSARGQTLLRLAGRVETQYF. CDR3 sequence (DNA): TGCAGTGCTAGAGGCCAGACTCTACTTCGGCTAGCGGGACGAGTCGAGACCCAGTACTTC.

This sequence joins TRBV6-2 or TRBV6-3 and TRBJ2-7; D uncertain. CDR3 length: 17 amino acids. Trimming took 1 base from V and 2 from J, leaving 18 bases between them. Germline-derived CDR1 and CDR2 are MNHEY and SVGEGT. The chain's CDR3 is CASSYWQASGSPYEQYF. The CDR3 DNA is TGTGCCAGCAGTTACTGGCAGGCGTCCGGGTCTCCCTACGAGCAGTACTTC.

This clonotype was counted once. The CDR3 DNA reads TGCGCCAGCACCCGGGACGCGGGAGGGATGGAGACCCAGTACTTC. Its protein is CASTRDAGGMETQYF. The rearrangement links TRBV5-1 to TRBJ2-5; 9 nucleotides line up with TRBD2. This CDR3 comprises 15 residues. The germline V gene has CDR1 SGHRS and CDR2 YFSETQ. V was pared by 6 bases and J by 5 bases, with 11 bases of the junction left unmatched.

This chain joins TRBV6-6 and TRBJ2-4, with 7 bases lining up with TRBD1. The tail of the sequence fits TRBJ2-7 better, so the J call may be wrong. The length of the CDR3 is 14 residues. Germline-derived CDR1 and CDR2 are MNHNY and SVGAGI (reference sequence). The CDR3 nucleotides read TGTGCCAGCAGTCGGGACAGAATCGATAACGAGCAGTACTTC. It yields the protein CASSRDRIDNEQYF.

The gene calls are TRBV29-1 and TRBJ1-5; possibly TRBD1 for D (5 bases). The V end was cut by 0 bases, the J end by 11 bases, with 23 bases between. CDR1 SQVTM and CDR2 ANQGSEA come from the germline V gene. The CDR3 sequence is 16 residues long. The CDR3: CSVEDAGDRVNGAQHF. The CDR3 DNA follows: TGCAGCGTTGAAGATGCTGGAGACAGAGTGAATGGAGCCCAGCATTTT.

This chain connects TRBV5-1 to TRBJ1-2, with 7 bases matching TRBD1. CDR1 SGHRS and CDR2 YFSETQ come from the germline V gene. J was trimmed by 8 bases and V by 4 bases; bases with no gene match: 8. The CDR3 sequence is 13 residues long. This CDR3 reads CASSPEGAAGYTF. In nucleotides, the CDR3 is TGCGCCAGCAGCCCGGAGGGGGCGGCCGGCTACACCTTC.

The genes are TRBV5-1 and TRBJ2-5; D remains ambiguous. Germline V CDR1 and CDR2: SGHRS, YFSETQ. The germline V and J ends were trimmed by 7 bases and 5 bases, with 9 bases remaining between them. This CDR3 is built from 11 residues. CDR3 residues: CASGEEETQYF. The CDR3 nucleotides are TGCGCCAGCGGGGAAGAGGAGACCCAGTACTTC.

Comments on this clonotype: One end of the junction does not line up with germline, which may come from a read error. In nucleotides, the CDR3 is TGTGCCGGCAGTCCCCGACAAGAACCCCTCCACTTT. Encoded protein: CAGSPRQEPLHF. This chain links TRBV12-3 or TRBV12-4 with TRBJ1-6; D uncertain. This CDR3 is built from 12 residues.

J is TRBJ2-7 and V is TRBV5-1; D remains ambiguous. The CDR3 contains 13 residues. Germline V gene data show CDR1 as SGHRS and CDR2 as YFSETQ. Between the trimmed V and J ends, which lost 1 base and 1 base, there was a span of 6 bases. CDR3: CASSLIYSYEQYF. The CDR3 DNA reads as TGCGCCAGCAGCTTGATCTATTCCTACGAGCAGTACTTC.

This chain connects TRBV6-5 to TRBJ1-1; weak D call: TRBD1 (5 bases). This CDR3 is built from 14 residues. Germline lookup yields CDR1 MNHEY and CDR2 SVGAGI. Between the trimmed V and J ends, which lost 6 bases and 1 base, there was a span of 12 bases. This CDR3 is CASRRRGGNTEAFF. The CDR3 nucleotides are TGTGCCAGCAGGAGAAGGGGAGGGAACACTGAAGCTTTCTTT.

This rearrangement joins TRBV7-2 to TRBJ2-2; the D is unclear. CDR1 is SGHTA and CDR2 is FQGNSA in the germline V gene. The CDR3 is 14 amino acids. The V end was cut by 4 bases, the J end by 5 bases, with 11 bases between. The CDR3 DNA is TGTGCCAGCAGCTCCTCGGTGGGGACCGGGGAGCTGTTTTTT. It is translated as CASSSSVGTGELFF. The full variable domain, rest sourced from reference TRBV7-2 and TRBJ2-2, is GAGVSQSPSNKVTEKGKDVELRCDPISGHTALYWYRQSLGQGLEFLIYFQGNSAPDKSGLPSDRFSAERTGGSVSTLTIQRTQQEDSAVYLCASSSSVGTGELFFGEGSRLTVL.

The CDR3 region is CASSLRSGSRDTQYF. The CDR3 DNA reads as TGCGCCAGCAGCTTAAGATCAGGCTCTAGGGATACGCAGTATTTT. The chain recombines TRBV4-1 with TRBJ2-3; D not resolved. Trimming took off 5 bases at V and 6 bases at J, with 18 bases between the two ends. The CDR3 sequence is 15 residues long. Germline CDR1 and CDR2: MGHRA and YSYEKL.

The V and J genes are TRBV15 and TRBJ1-5, with D tentatively TRBD1 (5 bases). Germline V CDR1 and CDR2: LNHNV, YYDKDF (reference sequence). The length of the CDR3 is 17 residues. The V and J ends lost 0 bases and 2 bases respectively, with 14 bases between them. The CDR3 sequence: CATSRDRGTPGNQPQHF. The CDR3 region has the DNA TGTGCCACCAGCAGAGATCGGGGGACTCCGGGCAATCAGCCCCAGCATTTT.